This T cell receptor (beta chain) was sequenced in a study of immune cell composition in non-small cell lung cancer. With 4 bases clipped from V and 2 bases from J, the junction kept 9 bases outside the gene matches. Per the germline V gene, CDR1 is SGHNT and CDR2 is YYREEE (reference sequence). The CDR3 length is 16 residues. Clones were sequenced by immunoSEQ multiplex PCR, and TCRdb holds only the in-frame ones, with some missing. The repertoire consists of approximately 1,000 clones, with over 60% occurring once and the leading ten covering roughly 21%. The normal lung sample lay at least 3 cm, and maximally far, from the tumour.

This receptor was obtained from a human donor with non-small cell lung cancer. The sample comprised non-adjacent lung tissue. The chain carries TRBV5-4 and TRBJ1-2; TRBD1 agrees at 9 bases. CDR3 in amino acids: CASSPIPGQGNYGYTF. DNA for the CDR3: TGTGCCAGCAGCCCCATCCCGGGACAGGGAAACTATGGCTACACCTTC.